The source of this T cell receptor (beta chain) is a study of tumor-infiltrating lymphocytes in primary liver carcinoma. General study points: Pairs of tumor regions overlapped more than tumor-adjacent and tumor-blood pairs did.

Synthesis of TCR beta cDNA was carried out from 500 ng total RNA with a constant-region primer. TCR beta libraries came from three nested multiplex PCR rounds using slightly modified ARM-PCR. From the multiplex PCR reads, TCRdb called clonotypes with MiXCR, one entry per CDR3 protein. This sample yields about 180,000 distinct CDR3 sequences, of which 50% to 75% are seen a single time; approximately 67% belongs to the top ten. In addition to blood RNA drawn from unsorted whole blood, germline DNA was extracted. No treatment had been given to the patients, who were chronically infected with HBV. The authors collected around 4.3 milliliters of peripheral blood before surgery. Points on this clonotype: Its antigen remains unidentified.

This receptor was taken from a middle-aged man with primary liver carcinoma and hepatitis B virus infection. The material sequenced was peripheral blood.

The CDR3 DNA reads TGTGCCAGCAGTTACTTCGGGACAGACCAAGAGACCCAGTACTTC. It codes for CASSYFGTDQETQYF. J is TRBJ2-5 and V is TRBV6-6; TRBD1 agrees at 7 bases. Per the germline V gene, CDR1 is MNHNY and CDR2 is SVGAGI (reference sequence). Unmatched junction bases numbered 2, after V lost 1 base and J lost 0 bases. This CDR3 has 15 amino acids.